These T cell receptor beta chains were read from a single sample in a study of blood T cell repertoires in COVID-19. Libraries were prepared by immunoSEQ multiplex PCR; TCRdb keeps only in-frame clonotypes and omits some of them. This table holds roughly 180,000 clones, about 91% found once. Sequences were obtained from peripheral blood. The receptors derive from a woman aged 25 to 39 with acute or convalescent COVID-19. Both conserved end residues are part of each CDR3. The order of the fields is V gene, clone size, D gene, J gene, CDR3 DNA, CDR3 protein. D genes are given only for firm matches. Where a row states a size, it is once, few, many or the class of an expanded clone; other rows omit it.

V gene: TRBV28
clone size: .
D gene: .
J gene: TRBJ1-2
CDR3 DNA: TGTGCCAGCTCCTGGACAGACTATGGCTACACCTTC
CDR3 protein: CASSWTDYGYTF

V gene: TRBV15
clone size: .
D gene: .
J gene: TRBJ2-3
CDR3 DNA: TGTGCCACCAGCCCAGAACAGGGCGTAGGAGATACGCAGTATTTT
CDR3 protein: CATSPEQGVGDTQYF

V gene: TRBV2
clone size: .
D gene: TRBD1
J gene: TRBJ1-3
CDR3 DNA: TGTGCCAGCAGTGAAGGACAGGGGGAATGGTACTCTGGAAACACCATATATTTT
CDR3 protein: CASSEGQGEWYSGNTIYF

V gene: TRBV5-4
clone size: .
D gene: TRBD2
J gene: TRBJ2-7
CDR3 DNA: TGTGCCAGCAGCCACTCTAGCGGGCCTTACGAGCAGTACTTC
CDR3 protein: CASSHSSGPYEQYF

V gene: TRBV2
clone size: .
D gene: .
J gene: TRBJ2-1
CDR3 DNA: TGTGCCAGCAGTGAATGGACAGAGCAGTTCTTC
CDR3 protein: CASSEWTEQFF

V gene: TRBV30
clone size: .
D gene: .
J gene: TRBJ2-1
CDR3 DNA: TGTGCCTGGAGTAAAGACCGAGCGGGCCCCCCGTTCTTC
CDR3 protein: CAWSKDRAGPPFF

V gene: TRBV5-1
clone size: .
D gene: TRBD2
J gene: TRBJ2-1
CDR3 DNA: TGCGCCAGCAGCCCGAGACTAGCGCGGGATGAGCAGTTCTTC
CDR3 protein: CASSPRLARDEQFF

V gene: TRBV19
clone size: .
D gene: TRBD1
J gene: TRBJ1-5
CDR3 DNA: TGTGCCAGTAGTATAGATACTTGGGACAGAGATAATCAGCCCCAGCATTTT
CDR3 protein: CASSIDTWDRDNQPQHF

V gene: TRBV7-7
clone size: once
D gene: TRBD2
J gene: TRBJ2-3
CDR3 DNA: TGTGCTAGCAGCAGGACTAGCGGGGATACAGATACGCAGTATTTT
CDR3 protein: CASSRTSGDTDTQYF

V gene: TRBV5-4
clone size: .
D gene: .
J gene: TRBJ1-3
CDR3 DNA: TGTGCCACCGGGACACCCTCTGGAAACACCATATATTTT
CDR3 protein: CATGTPSGNTIYF

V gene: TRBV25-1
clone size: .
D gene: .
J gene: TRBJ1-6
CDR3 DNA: TGTGCCAGCAGTGAAACAGGCCACTCACCCCTCCACTTT
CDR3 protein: CASSETGHSPLHF

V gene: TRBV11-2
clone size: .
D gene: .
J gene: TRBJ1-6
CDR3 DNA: TGTGCCAGCAGCTTATCGGGTTCACCCCTCCACTTT
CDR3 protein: CASSLSGSPLHF

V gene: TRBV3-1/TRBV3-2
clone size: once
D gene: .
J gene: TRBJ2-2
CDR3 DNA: TGTGCCAGCAGCCGACAGCTCTATTCCACCGGGGAGCTGTTTTTT
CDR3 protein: CASSRQLYSTGELFF

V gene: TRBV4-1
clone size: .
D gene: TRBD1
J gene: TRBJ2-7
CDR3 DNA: TGCGCCAGCAGCCAAGCGGGACAGGGATTCGAGCAGTACTTC
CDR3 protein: CASSQAGQGFEQYF

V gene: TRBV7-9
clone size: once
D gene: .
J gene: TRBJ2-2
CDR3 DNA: TGTGCCAGCAGCTTGCGGGACAGAGGTGGATGGCTGTTTTTT
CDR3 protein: CASSLRDRGGWLFF

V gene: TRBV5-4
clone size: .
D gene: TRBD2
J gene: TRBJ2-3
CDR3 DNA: TGTGCCAGCAGCTTGGGACTAGCGGGAGCGACAGATACGCAGTATTTT
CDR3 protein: CASSLGLAGATDTQYF

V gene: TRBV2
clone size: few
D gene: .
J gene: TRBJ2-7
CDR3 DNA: TGTGCCAGCAAGTCAGATATCTACGAGCAGTACTTC
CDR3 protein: CASKSDIYEQYF

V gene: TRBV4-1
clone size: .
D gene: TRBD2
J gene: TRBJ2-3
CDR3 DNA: TGCGCCAGCAGCCATGGGACTAGCGGGAGGACAGATACGCAGTATTTT
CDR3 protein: CASSHGTSGRTDTQYF

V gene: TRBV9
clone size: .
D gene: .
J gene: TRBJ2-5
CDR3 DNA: TGTGCCAGCAGCCCGGGAGTACAAGAGACCCAGTACTTC
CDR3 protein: CASSPGVQETQYF

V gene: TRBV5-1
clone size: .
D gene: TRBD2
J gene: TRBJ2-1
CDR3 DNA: TGCGCCAGCAGCCCGAGACTAGCCCACTACAATGAGCAGTTCTTC
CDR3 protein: CASSPRLAHYNEQFF

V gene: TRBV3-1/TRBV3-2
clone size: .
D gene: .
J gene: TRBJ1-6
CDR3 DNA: TGTGCCAGCAGCCAAGAGGGCAGACCCCATAATTCACCCCTCCACTTT
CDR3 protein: CASSQEGRPHNSPLHF

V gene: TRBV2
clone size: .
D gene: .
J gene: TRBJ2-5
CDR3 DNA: TGTGCCAGGGGGACACCGCAAGAGACCCAGTACTTC
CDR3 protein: CARGTPQETQYF

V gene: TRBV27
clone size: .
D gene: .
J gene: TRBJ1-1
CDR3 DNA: TGTGCCAGCAGTTTGGCGAGGGCAGACACTGAAGCTTTCTTT
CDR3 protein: CASSLARADTEAFF

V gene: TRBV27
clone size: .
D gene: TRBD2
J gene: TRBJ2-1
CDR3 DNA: TGTGCCAGCTGGTCTAGCGGGAGCGGTAATGAGCAGTTCTTC
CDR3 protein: CASWSSGSGNEQFF

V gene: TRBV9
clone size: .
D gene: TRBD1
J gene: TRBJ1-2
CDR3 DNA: TGTGCCAGCAGCCCCGACAGGGGGTCGGACTATGGCTACACCTTC
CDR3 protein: CASSPDRGSDYGYTF

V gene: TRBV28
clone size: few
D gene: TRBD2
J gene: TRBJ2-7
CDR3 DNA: TGTGCCAGTAGGATTAGCGGGGAGCCCTACGAGCAGTACTTC
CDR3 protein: CASRISGEPYEQYF

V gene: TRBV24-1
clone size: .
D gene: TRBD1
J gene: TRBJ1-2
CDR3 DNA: TGTGCCACCAGTGACCAGGGACAGGGCAAGGGCTACACCTTC
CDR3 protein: CATSDQGQGKGYTF

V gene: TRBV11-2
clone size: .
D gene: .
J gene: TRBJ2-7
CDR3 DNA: TGTGCCAGCAGCTTAGATCGGGTGTACGAGCAGTACTTC
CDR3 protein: CASSLDRVYEQYF

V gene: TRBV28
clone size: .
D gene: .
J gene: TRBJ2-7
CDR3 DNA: TGTGCCAGCAGGCTCACAGCCCTCTACGAGCAGTACTTC
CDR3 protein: CASRLTALYEQYF